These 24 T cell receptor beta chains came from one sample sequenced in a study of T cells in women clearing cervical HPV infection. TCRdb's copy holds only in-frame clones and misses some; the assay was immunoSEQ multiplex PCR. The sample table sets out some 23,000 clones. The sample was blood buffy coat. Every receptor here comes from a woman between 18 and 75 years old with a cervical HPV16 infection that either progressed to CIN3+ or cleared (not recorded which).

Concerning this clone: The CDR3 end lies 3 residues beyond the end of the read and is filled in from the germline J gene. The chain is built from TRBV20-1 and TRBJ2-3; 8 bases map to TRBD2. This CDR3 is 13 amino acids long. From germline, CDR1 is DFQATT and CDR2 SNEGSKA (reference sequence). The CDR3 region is CSAGGLAWETQYF. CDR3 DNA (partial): TGCAGTGCTGGAGGACTAGCCTGGGAGACG.

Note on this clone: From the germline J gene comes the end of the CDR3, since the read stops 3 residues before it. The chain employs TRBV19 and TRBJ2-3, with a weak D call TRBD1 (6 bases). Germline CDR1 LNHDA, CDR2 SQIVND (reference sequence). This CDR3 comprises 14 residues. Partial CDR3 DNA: TGTGCCAGTAGTTCCGGGACAAATCAAGAGACG. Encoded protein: CASSSGTNQET. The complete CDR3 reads CASSSGTNQETQYF. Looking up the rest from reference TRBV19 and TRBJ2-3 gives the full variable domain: DGGITQSPKYLFRKEGQNVTLSCEQNLNHDAMYWYRQDPGQGLRLIYYSQIVNDFQKGDIAEGYSVSREKKESFPLTVTSAQKNPTAFYLCASSSGTNQETQYFGPGTRLTVL.

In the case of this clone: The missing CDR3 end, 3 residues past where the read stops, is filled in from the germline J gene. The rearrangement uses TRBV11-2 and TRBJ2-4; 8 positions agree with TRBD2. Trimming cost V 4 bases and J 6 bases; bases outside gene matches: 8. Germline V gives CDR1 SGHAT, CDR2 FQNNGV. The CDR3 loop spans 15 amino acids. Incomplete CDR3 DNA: TGTGCCAGCAGCTCGAACCGGGGGGGTAGAAACATT. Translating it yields CASSSNRGGRNI. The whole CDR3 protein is CASSSNRGGRNIQYF.

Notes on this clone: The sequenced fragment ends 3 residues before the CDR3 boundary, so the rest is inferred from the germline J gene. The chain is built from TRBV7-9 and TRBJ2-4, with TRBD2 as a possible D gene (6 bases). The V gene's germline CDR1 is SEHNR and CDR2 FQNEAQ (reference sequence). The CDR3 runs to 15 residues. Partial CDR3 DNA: TGTGCCAGCAGCAGAAAACAACTCGGAGGGCATGGT. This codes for CASSRKQLGGHG. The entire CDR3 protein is CASSRKQLGGHGQYF. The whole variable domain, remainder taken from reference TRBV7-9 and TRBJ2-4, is DTGVSQNPRHKITKRGQNVTFRCDPISEHNRLYWYRQTLGQGPEFLTYFQNEAQLEKSRLLSDRFSAERPKGSFSTLEIQRTEQGDSAMYLCASSRKQLGGHGQYFGAGTRLSVL.

The CDR3 DNA, read in part, is TGTGCCAGCAGCTCTTACAGGGGAGACTACGAG. Protein: CASSSYRGDYE. The CDR3 as a whole reads CASSSYRGDYEQYF. The chain combines TRBV7-9 with TRBJ2-7; 7 bases map to TRBD1. From the germline J gene comes the end of the CDR3, since the read stops 3 residues before it. The CDR3 loop spans 14 amino acids. Trimming at V came to 4 bases and at J to 3 bases, leaving 6 bases not matched to a gene. From germline, CDR1 is SEHNR and CDR2 FQNEAQ (reference sequence). Drawing the rest from reference TRBV7-9 and TRBJ2-7, the complete variable domain is DTGVSQNPRHKITKRGQNVTFRCDPISEHNRLYWYRQTLGQGPEFLTYFQNEAQLEKSRLLSDRFSAERPKGSFSTLEIQRTEQGDSAMYLCASSSYRGDYEQYFGPGTRLTVT.

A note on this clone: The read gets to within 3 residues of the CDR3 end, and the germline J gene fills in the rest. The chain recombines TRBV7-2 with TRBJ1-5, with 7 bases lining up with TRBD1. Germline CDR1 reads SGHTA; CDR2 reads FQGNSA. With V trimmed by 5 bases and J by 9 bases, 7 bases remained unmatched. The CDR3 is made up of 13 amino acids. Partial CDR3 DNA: TGTGCCAGCAGCGAAGACAGGGACTGGCCC. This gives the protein CASSEDRDWP. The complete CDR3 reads CASSEDRDWPQHF.

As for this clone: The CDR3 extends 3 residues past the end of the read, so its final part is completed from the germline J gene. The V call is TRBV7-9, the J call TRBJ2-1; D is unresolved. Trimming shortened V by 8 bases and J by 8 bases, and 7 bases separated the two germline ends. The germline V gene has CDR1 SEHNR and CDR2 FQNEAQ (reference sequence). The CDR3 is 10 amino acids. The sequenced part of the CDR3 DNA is TGTGCCAGCGGGCTGTATGAG. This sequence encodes CASGLYE. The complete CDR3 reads CASGLYEQFF.

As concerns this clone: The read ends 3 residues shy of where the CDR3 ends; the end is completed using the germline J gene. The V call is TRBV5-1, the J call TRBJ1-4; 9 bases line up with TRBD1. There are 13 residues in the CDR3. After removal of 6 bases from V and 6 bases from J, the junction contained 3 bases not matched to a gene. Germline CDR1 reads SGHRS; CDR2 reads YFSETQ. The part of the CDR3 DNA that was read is TGCGCCAGCAAAAGGACAGGGGATGAAAAA. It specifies CASKRTGDEK. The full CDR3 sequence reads CASKRTGDEKLFF.

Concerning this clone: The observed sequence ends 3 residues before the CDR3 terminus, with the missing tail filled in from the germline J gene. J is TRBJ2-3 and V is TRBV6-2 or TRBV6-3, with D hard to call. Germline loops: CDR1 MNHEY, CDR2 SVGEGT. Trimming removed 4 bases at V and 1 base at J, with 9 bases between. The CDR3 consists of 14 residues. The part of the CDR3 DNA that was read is TGTGCCAGCAGTTCCCTCACTGGCACAGATACG. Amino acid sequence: CASSSLTGTDT. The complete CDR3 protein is CASSSLTGTDTQYF.

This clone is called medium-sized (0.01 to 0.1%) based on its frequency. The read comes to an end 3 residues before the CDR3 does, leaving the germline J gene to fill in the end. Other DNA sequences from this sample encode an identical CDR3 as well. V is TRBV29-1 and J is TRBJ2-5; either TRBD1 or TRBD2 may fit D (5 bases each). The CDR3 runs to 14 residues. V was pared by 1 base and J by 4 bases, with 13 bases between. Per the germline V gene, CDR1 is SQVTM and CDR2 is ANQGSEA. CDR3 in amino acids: CSVEAGSVGETQYF. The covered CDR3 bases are TGCAGCGTTGAAGCAGGGAGTGTAGGAGAGACC.

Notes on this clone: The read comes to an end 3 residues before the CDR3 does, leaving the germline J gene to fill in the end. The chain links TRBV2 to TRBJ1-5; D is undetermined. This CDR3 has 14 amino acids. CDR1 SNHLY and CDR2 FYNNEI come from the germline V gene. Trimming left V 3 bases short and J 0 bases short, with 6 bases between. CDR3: CASSDRNSNQPQHF. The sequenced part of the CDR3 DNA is TGTGCCAGCAGTGACAGGAATAGCAATCAGCCC.

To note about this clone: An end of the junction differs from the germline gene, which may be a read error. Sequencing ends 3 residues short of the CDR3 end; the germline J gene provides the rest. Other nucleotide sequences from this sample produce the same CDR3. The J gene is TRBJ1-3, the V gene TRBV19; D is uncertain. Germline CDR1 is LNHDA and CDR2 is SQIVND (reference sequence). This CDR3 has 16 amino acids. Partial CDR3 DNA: TGTGCCAGTAGTATCAAGACACTCCGCTCTGGAAACACT. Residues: CASSIKTLRSGNT. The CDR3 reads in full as CASSIKTLRSGNTIYF.

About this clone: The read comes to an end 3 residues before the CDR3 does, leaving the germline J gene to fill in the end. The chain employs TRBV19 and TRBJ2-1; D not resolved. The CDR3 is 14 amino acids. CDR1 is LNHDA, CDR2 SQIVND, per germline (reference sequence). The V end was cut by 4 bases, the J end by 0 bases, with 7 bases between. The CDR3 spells CASSKVSSYNEQFF. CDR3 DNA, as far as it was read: TGTGCCAGTAGTAAGGTGAGCTCCTACAATGAG.

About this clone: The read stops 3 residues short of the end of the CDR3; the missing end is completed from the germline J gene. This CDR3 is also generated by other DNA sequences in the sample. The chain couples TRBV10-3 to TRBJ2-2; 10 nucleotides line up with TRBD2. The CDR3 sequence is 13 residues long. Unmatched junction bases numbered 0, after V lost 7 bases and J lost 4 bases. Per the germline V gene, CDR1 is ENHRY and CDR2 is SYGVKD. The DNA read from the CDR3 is TGTGCCATCACTAGCGGGAGCACCGGGGAG. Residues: CAITSGSTGE. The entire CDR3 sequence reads CAITSGSTGELFF.

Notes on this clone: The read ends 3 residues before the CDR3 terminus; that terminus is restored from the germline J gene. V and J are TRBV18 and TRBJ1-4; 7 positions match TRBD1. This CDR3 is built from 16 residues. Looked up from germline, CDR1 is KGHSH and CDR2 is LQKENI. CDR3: CASSIGTVSGANVLFF. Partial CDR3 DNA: TGTGCCAGCTCAATCGGGACAGTCTCTGGGGCCAACGTA.

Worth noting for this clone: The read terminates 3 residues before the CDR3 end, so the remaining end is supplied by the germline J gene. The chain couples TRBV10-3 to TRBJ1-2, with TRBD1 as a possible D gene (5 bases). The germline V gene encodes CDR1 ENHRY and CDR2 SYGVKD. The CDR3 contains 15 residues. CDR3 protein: CAISESTQGFLGYTF. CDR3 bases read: TGTGCCATCAGTGAGTCGACGCAGGGCTTCTTGGGC.

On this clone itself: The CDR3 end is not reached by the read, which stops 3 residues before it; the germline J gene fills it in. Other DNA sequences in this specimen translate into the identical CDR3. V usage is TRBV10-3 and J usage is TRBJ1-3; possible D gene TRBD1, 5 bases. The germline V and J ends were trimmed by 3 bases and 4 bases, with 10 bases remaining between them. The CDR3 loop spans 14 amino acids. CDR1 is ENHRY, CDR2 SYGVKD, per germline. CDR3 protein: CAISEGGVGNTIYF. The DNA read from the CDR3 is TGTGCCATCAGTGAAGGAGGGGTCGGAAACACC.

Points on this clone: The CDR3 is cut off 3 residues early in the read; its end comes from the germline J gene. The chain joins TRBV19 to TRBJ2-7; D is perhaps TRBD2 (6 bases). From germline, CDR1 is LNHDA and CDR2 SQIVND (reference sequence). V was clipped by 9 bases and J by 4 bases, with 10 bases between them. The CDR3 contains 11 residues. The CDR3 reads CASGGEYEQYF. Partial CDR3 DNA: TGTGCCAGCGGAGGGGAGTACGAG.

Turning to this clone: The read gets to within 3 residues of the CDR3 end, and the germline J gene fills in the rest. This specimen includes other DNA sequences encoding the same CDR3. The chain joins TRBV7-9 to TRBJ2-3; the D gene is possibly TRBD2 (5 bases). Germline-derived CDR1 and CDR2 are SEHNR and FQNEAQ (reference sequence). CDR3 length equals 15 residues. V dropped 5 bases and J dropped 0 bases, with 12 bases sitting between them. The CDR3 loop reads CASSLPGESTDTQYF. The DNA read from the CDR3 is TGTGCCAGCAGCCTCCCCGGGGAAAGCACAGATACG.

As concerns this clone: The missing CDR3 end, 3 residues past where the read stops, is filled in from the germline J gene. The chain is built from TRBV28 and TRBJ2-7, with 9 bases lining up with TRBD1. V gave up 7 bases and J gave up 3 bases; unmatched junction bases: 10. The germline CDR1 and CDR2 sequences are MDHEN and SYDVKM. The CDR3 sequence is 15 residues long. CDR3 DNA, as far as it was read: TGTGCCAGCACGGAACCGGGACAGGGTCACTACGAG. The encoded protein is CASTEPGQGHYE. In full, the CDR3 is CASTEPGQGHYEQYF.

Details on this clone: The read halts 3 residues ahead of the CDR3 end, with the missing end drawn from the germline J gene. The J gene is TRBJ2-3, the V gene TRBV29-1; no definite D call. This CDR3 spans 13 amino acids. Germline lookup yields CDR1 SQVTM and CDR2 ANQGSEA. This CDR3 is CSVGWNSNQPQYF. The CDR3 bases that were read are TGCAGCGTTGGATGGAATAGCAATCAGCCG.

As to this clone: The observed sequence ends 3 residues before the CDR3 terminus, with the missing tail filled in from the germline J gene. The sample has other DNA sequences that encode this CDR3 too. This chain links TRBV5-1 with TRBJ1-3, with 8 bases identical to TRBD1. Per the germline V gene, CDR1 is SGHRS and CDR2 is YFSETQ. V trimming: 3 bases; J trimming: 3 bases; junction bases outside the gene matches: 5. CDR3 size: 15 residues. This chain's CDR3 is CASSSQGAIGNTIYF. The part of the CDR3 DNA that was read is TGCGCCAGCAGCTCTCAGGGGGCGATTGGAAACACC.

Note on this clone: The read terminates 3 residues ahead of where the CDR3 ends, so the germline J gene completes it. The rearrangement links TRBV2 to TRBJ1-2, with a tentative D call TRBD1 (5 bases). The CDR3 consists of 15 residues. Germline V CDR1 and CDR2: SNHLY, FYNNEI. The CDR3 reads CASSETRGRNNDYTF. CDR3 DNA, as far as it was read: TGTGCCAGCAGTGAAACGAGGGGAAGAAACAATGAC. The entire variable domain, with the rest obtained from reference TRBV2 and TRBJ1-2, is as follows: EPEVTQTPSHQVTQMGQEVILRCVPISNHLYFYWYRQILGQKVEFLVSFYNNEISEKSEIFDDQFSVERPDGSNFTLKIRSTKLEDSAMYFCASSETRGRNNDYTFGSGTRLTVV.

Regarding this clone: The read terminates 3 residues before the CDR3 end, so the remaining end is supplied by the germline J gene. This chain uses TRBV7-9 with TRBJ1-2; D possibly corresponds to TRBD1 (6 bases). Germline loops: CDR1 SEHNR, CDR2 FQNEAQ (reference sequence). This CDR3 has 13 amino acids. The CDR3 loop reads CASSLDPGDSYTF. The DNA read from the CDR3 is TGTGCCAGCAGCTTGGACCCAGGGGATAGC.